Listed below are T cell receptor beta chains from one sample, sequenced in a study of cytomegalovirus exposure and HLA in healthy donors. Profiling relied on immunoSEQ multiplex PCR, and the TCRdb table lists in-frame clones only, not all of them. Counted here are over 95,000 clones, about 75% occurring once; the ten biggest clones make up about 12%. Sequencing was carried out using PBMCs. These receptors came from a woman aged 40 to 55 in good health and CMV-seropositive. Each CDR3 is given with its conserved first and last residue. Each record gives: V gene, D gene, J gene, clone size, CDR3 protein, CDR3 DNA. D genes are given only for firm matches. Only some rows state a clone size, as once, few, many or a class for expanded clones.

TRBV19	-	TRBJ2-3	-	CASSMGAGADTQYF	TGTGCCAGTAGTATGGGAGCGGGCGCAGATACGCAGTATTTT
TRBV30	-	TRBJ1-5	-	CAWSQDPYSNQPQHF	TGTGCCTGGAGTCAGGATCCTTATAGCAATCAGCCCCAGCATTTT
TRBV19	-	TRBJ2-7	-	CASSKGEISYEQYF	TGTGCCAGCTCGAAGGGGGAAATCTCCTACGAGCAGTACTTC
TRBV5-1	TRBD1	TRBJ2-5	-	CASSFGQGGETQYF	TGCGCCAGCAGCTTCGGACAGGGAGGAGAGACCCAGTACTTC
TRBV5-1	-	TRBJ1-2	few	CASSPTSYGYTF	TGCGCCAGCAGCCCAACATCTTATGGCTACACCTTC
TRBV4-1	-	TRBJ1-1	-	CASSQAQAPGGEAFF	TGCGCCAGCAGCCAAGCTCAGGCCCCCGGGGGTGAAGCTTTCTTT
TRBV7-2	TRBD2	TRBJ2-2	-	CASSLTGGGRGGTGELFF	TGTGCCAGCAGCTTAACTGGCGGGGGGCGGGGGGGCACCGGGGAGCTGTTTTTT
TRBV30	-	TRBJ2-1	-	CAWDYRYNEQFF	TGTGCCTGGGACTACCGATACAATGAGCAGTTCTTC
TRBV9	-	TRBJ2-1	few	CASSVGVGADRKNEQFF	TGTGCCAGCAGCGTAGGAGTGGGGGCAGATAGGAAGAATGAGCAGTTCTTC
TRBV5-1	-	TRBJ2-1	-	CASSLARGPSDEQFF	TGCGCCAGCAGCTTGGCCAGGGGCCCGTCCGATGAGCAGTTCTTC
TRBV5-1	TRBD1	TRBJ2-7	-	CASSVDRSYEQYF	TGCGCCAGCAGCGTGGACAGGTCCTACGAGCAGTACTTC
TRBV18	-	TRBJ1-4	-	CASSPVAENEKLFF	TGTGCCAGCTCACCAGTGGCGGAGAATGAAAAACTGTTTTTT
TRBV6-5	-	TRBJ1-1	few	CASSYSIVSNTEAFF	TGTGCCAGCAGTTACTCGATAGTCTCTAACACTGAAGCTTTCTTT
TRBV7-9	TRBD1	TRBJ1-1	once	CASSLQGARGTEAFF	TGTGCCAGCAGCTTACAGGGGGCGCGAGGCACTGAAGCTTTCTTT
TRBV6-5	TRBD1	TRBJ1-2	few	CASSYRRGTGDGYTF	TGTGCCAGCAGTTACAGAAGAGGGACAGGGGATGGCTACACCTTC
TRBV5-5	-	TRBJ1-1	once	CASSEIGGTEAFF	TGTGCCAGCAGCGAGATAGGGGGCACTGAAGCTTTCTTT
TRBV30	TRBD2	TRBJ2-5	once	CAWNPPGGETQYF	TGTGCCTGGAACCCCCCGGGGGGAGAGACCCAGTACTTC
TRBV15	-	TRBJ1-4	-	CATSTRTGLDNEKLFF	TGTGCCACCAGCACTAGAACAGGGTTGGATAACGAAAAACTGTTTTTT
TRBV6-5	-	TRBJ1-1	-	CASSYSGGRGTEAFF	TGTGCCAGCAGTTACTCGGGGGGGCGAGGCACTGAAGCTTTCTTT
TRBV9	TRBD1	TRBJ1-1	-	CASSVGGTGMNTEAFF	TGTGCCAGCAGCGTCGGTGGGACAGGGATGAACACTGAAGCTTTCTTT
TRBV6-1	-	TRBJ1-1	once	CASLLVPRDTEAFF	TGTGCCAGCCTTCTAGTCCCGAGGGATACTGAAGCTTTCTTT
TRBV6-4	TRBD1	TRBJ1-2	few	CASRGQGADGYTF	TGTGCCAGCAGGGGACAGGGGGCGGATGGCTACACCTTC
TRBV7-2	-	TRBJ1-2	once	CASSLDETPIGYTF	TGTGCCAGCAGCTTAGACGAGACTCCTATAGGCTACACCTTC
TRBV4-1	TRBD2	TRBJ2-7	-	CASRHPGGAKNEQYF	TGCGCCAGCAGGCACCCCGGGGGGGCGAAAAACGAGCAGTACTTC
TRBV5-4	-	TRBJ2-3	-	CASSLGQSPDTQYF	TGTGCCAGCAGCTTGGGACAGAGTCCGGATACGCAGTATTTT
TRBV14	TRBD2	TRBJ2-5	-	CASSQRLAGQETQYF	TGTGCCAGCAGCCAGAGACTAGCGGGACAAGAGACCCAGTACTTC